One and the same sample provided the 10 T cell receptor beta chains below, sequenced in a study of blood T cell repertoires in COVID-19. Profiled with immunoSEQ multiplex PCR; TCRdb holds only in-frame clones, not every one. This sample has approximately 330,000 clones, with almost 90% found just once. The sample was peripheral blood. The origin of the receptors is a woman in her thirties or forties with COVID-19, enrolled during active disease.

The rearrangement uses TRBV7-9 and TRBJ2-3; D uncertain. CDR1 is SEHNR and CDR2 is FQNEAQ in the germline V gene (reference sequence). CDR3 size: 15 residues. V shed 9 bases and J shed 2 bases, with 18 bases lying between them. The CDR3 DNA reads TGTGCCAGTACCGTACGTCCGCGAGACACAGATACGCAGTATTTT. Translated: CASTVRPRDTDTQYF.

The chain carries TRBV7-8 and TRBJ2-3; 8 bases are shared with TRBD2. Germline V gene lookup returns CDR1 SGHVS and CDR2 FQNEAQ. CDR3 length: 16 amino acids. V lost 5 bases and J lost 0; bases outside the gene matches: 7. The CDR3 region is CASSPKRGTSTDTQYF. The CDR3 DNA follows: TGTGCCAGCAGCCCGAAGCGGGGGACCAGCACAGATACGCAGTATTTT. Full variable domain (rest looked up from reference TRBV7-8 and TRBJ2-3): GAGVSQSPRYKVAKRGQDVALRCDPISGHVSLFWYQQALGQGPEFLTYFQNEAQLDKSGLPSDRFFAERPEGSVSTLKIQRTQQEDSAVYLCASSPKRGTSTDTQYFGPGTRLTVL.

This rearrangement joins TRBV30 to TRBJ2-3; D gene ambiguous. V shed 3 bases and J shed 1 base, with 14 bases lying between them. Germline assignment: CDR1 GTSNPN and CDR2 SVGIG (reference sequence). This CDR3 spans 15 amino acids. The CDR3 loop reads CAWSRNLGGTDTQYF. The CDR3 DNA is TGTGCCTGGAGCCGTAACCTTGGAGGCACAGATACGCAGTATTTT.

The V and J genes are TRBV19 and TRBJ1-6, with D possibly TRBD1 on 5 matching bases. Trimming stripped 1 base from V and 10 bases from J, with 11 bases between. The CDR3 runs to 14 residues. The germline V gene encodes CDR1 LNHDA and CDR2 SQIVND (reference sequence). The CDR3 is CASSIVGVTSPLHF. The CDR3 nucleotides read TGTGCCAGTAGTATAGTAGGGGTCACATCACCCCTCCACTTT.

This chain's CDR3 is CASSPRPLVYNEQFF. The CDR3 nucleotides are TGTGCCAGCAGCCCCCGTCCACTTGTCTACAATGAGCAGTTCTTC. This rearrangement joins TRBV5-6 to TRBJ2-1, with unresolved D. The length of the CDR3 is 15 residues. V shed 4 bases and J shed 3 bases, with 14 bases lying between them. Germline-derived CDR1 and CDR2 are SGHDT and YYEEEE.

This clone was seen a single time. The gene calls are TRBV6-9 and TRBJ2-2, with 16 bases identical to TRBD2. Germline CDR1 MNHGY, CDR2 SVAAGI. J gave up 4 bases and V 10 bases, and 9 bases lay outside the gene matches. The CDR3 is 17 residues long. The CDR3 sequence is CATPGLAGGPGTGELFF. CDR3 DNA sequence: TGTGCCACCCCGGGACTAGCGGGAGGGCCGGGCACCGGGGAGCTGTTTTTT.

The gene calls are TRBV9 and TRBJ2-3; 10 bases map to TRBD1. With V trimmed by 4 bases and J by 3 bases, 5 bases remained unmatched. This CDR3 comprises 15 residues. CDR1 and CDR2 from the germline V gene are SGDLS and YYNGEE. In DNA, the CDR3 is TGTGCCAGCAGCCCATGGACAGGGGGGACAGATACGCAGTATTTT. Translating gives CASSPWTGGTDTQYF.

Here the CDR3 DNA reads TGTGCCACCAGTGACCCCGGACAGGGTGGATATACGCAGTATTTT. Protein: CATSDPGQGGYTQYF. The V call is TRBV24-1, the J call TRBJ2-3, with 8 nucleotides matching TRBD1. The V segment lost 4 bases and the J segment 7 bases; nucleotides outside the gene matches: 9. This CDR3 has 15 amino acids. CDR1 KGHDR and CDR2 SFDVKD come from the germline V gene.

The chain carries TRBV2 and TRBJ2-1, with 9 bases that match TRBD1. Germline values: CDR1 SNHLY, CDR2 FYNNEI. This CDR3 has 15 residues. The junction had 11 bases not matched to a gene; V was cut back by 8 bases and J by 6 bases. This CDR3 is CASLGRDRAGNEQFF. The CDR3 nucleotides read TGTGCCAGCCTGGGAAGGGACAGGGCCGGCAATGAGCAGTTCTTC.

This chain uses TRBV6-2 or TRBV6-3 with TRBJ2-7; 9 bases align to TRBD1. The CDR3 consists of 15 residues. CDR1 is MNHEY, CDR2 SVGEGT, per germline. Trimming at V came to 2 bases and at J to 7 bases, leaving 9 bases not matched to a gene. CDR3 amino acids: CASSYGGTGREEQYF. In DNA form, the CDR3 reads TGTGCCAGCAGTTACGGAGGGACAGGGCGGGAAGAGCAGTACTTC.